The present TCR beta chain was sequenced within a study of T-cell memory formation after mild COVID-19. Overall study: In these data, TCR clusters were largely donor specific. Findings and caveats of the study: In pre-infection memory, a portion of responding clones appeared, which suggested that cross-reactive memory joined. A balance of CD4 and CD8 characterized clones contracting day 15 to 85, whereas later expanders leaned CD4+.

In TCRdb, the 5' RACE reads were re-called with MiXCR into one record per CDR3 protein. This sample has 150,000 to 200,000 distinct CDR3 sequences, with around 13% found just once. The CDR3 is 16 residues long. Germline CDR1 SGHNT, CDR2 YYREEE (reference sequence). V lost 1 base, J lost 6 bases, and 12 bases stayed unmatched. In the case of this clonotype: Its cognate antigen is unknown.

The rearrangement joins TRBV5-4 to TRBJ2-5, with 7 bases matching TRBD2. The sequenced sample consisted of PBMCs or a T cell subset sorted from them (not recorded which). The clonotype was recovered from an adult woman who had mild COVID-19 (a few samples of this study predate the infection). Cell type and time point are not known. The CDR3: CASSLSLGGSWKTQYF. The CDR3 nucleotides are TGTGCCAGCAGCTTGTCGCTCGGGGGGTCTTGGAAGACCCAGTACTTC.